The 17 T cell receptor beta chains listed next were all sequenced from one sample in a study of cytomegalovirus exposure and HLA in healthy donors. The PCR ran on 60 Vbeta and 13 Jbeta primers. Measured with immunoSEQ multiplex PCR; TCRdb has only the in-frame clones, and not every one. Of around 180,000 clones in the sample, roughly 70% were seen once. The sequenced sample consisted of PBMCs. These receptors originate from a girl under 18 in good health and CMV-seronegative.

This clone was found once. The gene calls are TRBV9 and TRBJ2-3, with 9 bases fitting TRBD2. V shed 1 base, J shed 2 bases, and the junction held 8 bases outside the gene matches. Germline CDR1 reads SGDLS; CDR2 reads YYNGEE. The CDR3 totals 17 residues. Here the CDR3 reads CASSVLGSGGTTDTQYF. The DNA for the CDR3 is TGTGCCAGCAGCGTATTGGGTAGCGGGGGTACCACAGATACGCAGTATTTT. Full variable domain (missing parts from reference TRBV9 and TRBJ2-3): DSGVTQTPKHLITATGQRVTLRCSPRSGDLSVYWYQQSLDQGLQFLIQYYNGEERAKGNILERFSAQQFPDLHSELNLSSLELGDSALYFCASSVLGSGGTTDTQYFGPGTRLTVL.

This clone was recorded only once. The chain carries TRBV6-5 and TRBJ1-5; TRBD1 matches at 7 bases. J lost 1 base, V lost 5 bases, and 5 bases had no gene match. The CDR3 spans 15 residues. Germline CDR1 reads MNHEY; CDR2 reads SVGAGI. The CDR3 spells CASSTDRASNQPQHF. The CDR3 nucleotides are TGTGCCAGCAGTACCGACAGGGCCAGCAATCAGCCCCAGCATTTT.

The chain is built from TRBV11-1 and TRBJ1-1, with 8 bases matching TRBD1. Trimming cost V 5 bases and J 1 base; bases outside gene matches: 6. Germline CDR1 and CDR2: SGHAT and FQDESV (reference sequence). The length of the CDR3 is 15 residues. In DNA form, the CDR3 reads TGTGCCAGCAGCCGCCTAGGACAGGGGAACACTGAAGCTTTCTTT. Protein product: CASSRLGQGNTEAFF.

The chain uses TRBV6-1 and TRBJ1-4; no clear D. Trimming removed 2 bases at V and 0 bases at J, with 16 bases between. Germline-derived CDR1 and CDR2 are MNHNS and SASEGT. The CDR3 covers 18 residues. CDR3 nucleotides: TGTGCCAGCAGTGAATATGACCGCGGCGTCACAACTAATGAAAAACTGTTTTTT. Translated, it gives CASSEYDRGVTTNEKLFF.

The genes are TRBV6-5 and TRBJ1-2, with 7 bases fitting TRBD1. The length of the CDR3 is 13 residues. Germline values: CDR1 MNHEY, CDR2 SVGAGI. V lost 5 bases to trimming and J lost 6 bases; unmatched junction nucleotides: 6. CDR3 coding DNA: TGTGCCAGCAGTCGCCGGACAGGCCATGGCTACACCTTC. Translated, it gives CASSRRTGHGYTF.

The chain joins TRBV5-4 to TRBJ2-1; D not resolved. The V end lost 2 bases, the J end lost 7 bases, and 7 bases lay between the germline ends. CDR3 length equals 12 residues. CDR1 SGHNT and CDR2 YYREEE come from the germline V gene (reference sequence). The CDR3 sequence is CASSFLTNEQFF. CDR3 DNA: TGTGCCAGCAGCTTCCTCACTAATGAGCAGTTCTTC.

This clone was seen only a few times. The genes are TRBV5-1 and TRBJ2-7; weak D call: TRBD2 (5 bases). CDR1 and CDR2 from the germline V gene are SGHRS and YFSETQ. Trimming left V 0 bases short and J 7 bases short, with 14 bases between. This CDR3 has 14 amino acids. CDR3 region: CASSLAKGSGEQYF. The CDR3, as DNA: TGCGCCAGCAGCTTGGCCAAGGGATCGGGAGAGCAGTACTTC. Looking up the rest from reference TRBV5-1 and TRBJ2-7 gives the full variable domain: KAGVTQTPRYLIKTRGQQVTLSCSPISGHRSVSWYQQTPGQGLQFLFEYFSETQRNKGNFPGRFSGRQFSNSRSEMNVSTLELGDSALYLCASSLAKGSGEQYFGPGTRLTVT.

This chain connects TRBV29-1 to TRBJ1-2; 10 bases are shared with TRBD1. CDR3 length: 15 residues. Trimming cost V 0 bases and J 6 bases; bases outside gene matches: 7. Germline CDR1 reads SQVTM; CDR2 reads ANQGSEA. The CDR3 spells CSVEETPGTGDGYTF. The CDR3 nucleotides read TGCAGCGTTGAAGAGACCCCCGGGACAGGGGATGGCTACACCTTC.

The genes are TRBV27 and TRBJ1-1; D unclear. The CDR3 is 11 residues long. Between the trimmed V and J ends, which lost 8 bases and 2 bases, there was a span of 6 bases. CDR1 and CDR2 from the germline V gene are MNHEY and SMNVEV (reference sequence). The CDR3 DNA reads TGTGCCAGCCACTACAACACTGAAGCTTTCTTT. This sequence encodes CASHYNTEAFF.

The rearrangement links TRBV13 to TRBJ2-7; 8 bases align to TRBD1. CDR3 size: 16 residues. The germline gives CDR1 PRHDT, CDR2 FYEKMQ (reference sequence). With 4 bases clipped from V and 5 bases from J, the junction kept 13 bases outside the gene matches. CDR3 DNA sequence: TGTGCCAGCAGCTCGTCCCGGGACAGGATCCCCAACGAGCAGTACTTC. Residues: CASSSSRDRIPNEQYF.

This clone turned up a few times. The rearrangement uses TRBV5-1 and TRBJ1-2; D remains unclear. The CDR3 is made up of 10 amino acids. Trimming stripped 3 bases from V and 6 bases from J, with 3 bases between. CDR1 is SGHRS, CDR2 YFSETQ, per germline. Written as DNA, the CDR3 is TGCGCCAGCAGCTCAGATGGCTACACCTTC. Translated: CASSSDGYTF.

This clone was detected a few times. The rearrangement uses TRBV29-1 and TRBJ1-4, with TRBD1 identical over 7 bases. In germline, CDR1 is SQVTM, CDR2 ANQGSEA. CDR3 length equals 12 residues. V trimming: 6 bases; J trimming: 7 bases; junction bases outside the gene matches: 5. CDR3 loop: CSVGTVGEKLFF. CDR3 bases: TGCAGCGTCGGGACAGTTGGTGAAAAACTGTTTTTT.

V usage is TRBV2 and J usage is TRBJ2-5; TRBD2 matches 8 bases. This CDR3 has 12 amino acids. In germline, CDR1 is SNHLY, CDR2 FYNNEI. The J segment lost 3 bases and the V segment lost 8 bases, leaving 2 bases of the junction unmatched. This chain's CDR3 is CASPGLEETQYF. In nucleotides, the CDR3 is TGTGCCAGCCCGGGACTAGAAGAGACCCAGTACTTC.

This clone was recorded a few times. The chain combines TRBV6-1 with TRBJ1-1; no clear D gene. Germline values: CDR1 MNHNS, CDR2 SASEGT. The CDR3 is made up of 10 amino acids. Trimming removed 10 bases at V and 1 base at J, with 4 bases between. CDR3 DNA: TGTGCCACGGGGAACACTGAAGCTTTCTTT. Translating it yields CATGNTEAFF.

V and J are TRBV4-2 and TRBJ2-1; D remains ambiguous. The germline CDR1 and CDR2 sequences are LGHNA and YNFKEQ. V was cut by 4 bases and J by 8 bases, with 6 bases left in between. The CDR3 runs to 11 residues. The CDR3 sequence is CASSPGDEQFF. CDR3 DNA sequence: TGTGCCAGCAGCCCCGGTGATGAGCAGTTCTTC.

The CDR3 sequence is CASSEGSTGGQPQHF. The CDR3 bases are TGTGCCAGCAGTGAGGGCAGCACCGGGGGACAGCCCCAGCATTTT. The rearrangement joins TRBV2 to TRBJ1-5; D is perhaps TRBD1 (5 bases). CDR3 length: 15 residues. Trimming took off 3 bases at V and 7 bases at J, with 16 bases between the two ends. CDR1 is SNHLY, CDR2 FYNNEI, per germline. Drawing the rest from reference TRBV2 and TRBJ1-5, the complete variable domain is EPEVTQTPSHQVTQMGQEVILRCVPISNHLYFYWYRQILGQKVEFLVSFYNNEISEKSEIFDDQFSVERPDGSNFTLKIRSTKLEDSAMYFCASSEGSTGGQPQHFGDGTRLSIL.

V gene TRBV7-3 combines with J gene TRBJ1-4; D is undetermined. Trimming cost V 1 base and J 6 bases, with 6 bases left between them. CDR3 size: 13 residues. Germline V gives CDR1 SGHTA, CDR2 FQGTGA. Written as DNA, the CDR3 is TGTGCCAGCAGCTTAAAGTTAGATGAAAAACTGTTTTTT. Its protein is CASSLKLDEKLFF.